The 10 T cell receptor beta chains in this list originate from one sample, sequenced in a study of blood T cell repertoires in COVID-19. Data came from immunoSEQ multiplex PCR; TCRdb stores just in-frame clones and leaves some out. Of 100,000 to 150,000 clones in the sample, approximately 81% were seen once. Sequencing was carried out using peripheral blood. Receptor source: a woman in her 30s who had recovered from COVID-19.

The chain recombines TRBV19 with TRBJ2-1; TRBD2 agrees at 7 bases. Per germline, CDR1 LNHDA and CDR2 SQIVND (reference sequence). V lost 7 bases, J lost 4 bases, and 16 bases stayed unmatched. The CDR3 sequence is 17 residues long. CDR3 region: CASKEGRQKRGYNEQFF. In DNA form, the CDR3 reads TGTGCCAGTAAGGAAGGGAGGCAGAAGCGGGGTTACAATGAGCAGTTCTTC.

The chain is built from TRBV20-1 and TRBJ2-1; 10 nucleotides match TRBD2. The CDR3 is 17 residues long. V trimming: 3 bases; J trimming: 3 bases; junction bases outside the gene matches: 11. Germline CDR1 is DFQATT and CDR2 is SNEGSKA (reference sequence). The CDR3 sequence is CSASNLAGVRGYNEQFF. The CDR3 region has the DNA TGCAGTGCTAGTAACCTAGCGGGAGTTCGAGGCTACAATGAGCAGTTCTTC.

The chain couples TRBV19 to TRBJ1-1; the match to TRBD1 covers 9 bases. Looked up from germline, CDR1 is LNHDA and CDR2 is SQIVND (reference sequence). Trimming removed 5 bases from V and 7 bases from J; junction bases left unmatched: 20. CDR3 length equals 18 residues. The CDR3 nucleotides read TGTGCCAGTAGTGTCACCGGACAGGGGTTTCGAGCGGGGAATGAAGCTTTCTTT. It is translated as CASSVTGQGFRAGNEAFF.

This clone was counted only a few times. The chain recombines TRBV7-8 with TRBJ1-6; 8 bases are shared with TRBD1. Germline loops: CDR1 SGHVS, CDR2 FQNEAQ. The CDR3 covers 15 residues. V was clipped by 2 bases and J by 8 bases; unmatched bases: 5. The CDR3 DNA follows: TGTGCCAGCAGCTTAAAACAGGGGGTTGATTCACCCCTCCACTTT. This gives the protein CASSLKQGVDSPLHF.

This clone was observed a few times. The rearrangement joins TRBV9 to TRBJ2-6; TRBD2 aligns across 9 bases. The CDR3 is 19 residues long. The J segment lost 0 bases and the V segment lost 1 base, leaving 8 bases of the junction unmatched. The germline V gene encodes CDR1 SGDLS and CDR2 YYNGEE. As DNA, the CDR3 is TGTGCCAGCAGCGTATTCTTAGCGGGGGAACACTCTGGGGCCAACGTCCTGACTTTC. This translates into CASSVFLAGEHSGANVLTF.

The V and J genes are TRBV4-1 and TRBJ1-2; D ambiguous. Germline-derived CDR1 and CDR2 are MGHRA and YSYEKL. The V end was cut by 0 bases, the J end by 7 bases, with 9 bases between. The CDR3 is 13 residues long. CDR3 nucleotides: TGCGCCAGCAGCCAAGATCTAAGGAGTGGCTACACCTTC. Its protein product is CASSQDLRSGYTF.

The chain combines TRBV20-1 with TRBJ2-7; 9 bases match TRBD2. CDR1 is DFQATT, CDR2 SNEGSKA, per germline (reference sequence). The V gene end was trimmed by 7 bases and the J gene end by 5 bases; junction bases not matched to a gene: 6. The CDR3 has 12 residues. Here the CDR3 reads CSVSSGRNEQYF. The CDR3 bases are TGCAGTGTTAGTAGCGGGAGAAACGAGCAGTACTTC.

CDR3 DNA sequence: TGTGCCAGCAGCCCCGACGGGGGGAGAGAGACCCAGTACTTC. It translates to CASSPDGGRETQYF. This chain uses TRBV7-9 with TRBJ2-5; 7 bases are a match to TRBD2. The CDR3 covers 14 residues. Germline loops: CDR1 SEHNR, CDR2 FQNEAQ (reference sequence). V was clipped by 5 bases and J by 4 bases; unmatched bases: 7.

The rearrangement links TRBV30 to TRBJ1-2, with no clear D. CDR1 and CDR2 (germline): GTSNPN, SVGIG (reference sequence). The V end lost 0 bases, the J end lost 6 bases, and 8 bases lay between the germline ends. This CDR3 has 12 residues. CDR3 nucleotides: TGTGCCTGGAGTGTAAGGAGGGATGGCTACACCTTC. Its protein is CAWSVRRDGYTF. The variable domain in full, completed from reference TRBV30 and TRBJ1-2, reads SQTIHQWPATLVQPVGSPLSLECTVEGTSNPNLYWYRQAAGRGLQLLFYSVGIGQISSEVPQNLSASRPQDRQFILSSKKLLLSDSGFYLCAWSVRRDGYTFGSGTRLTVV.

V is TRBV27 and J is TRBJ2-5; weak D call: TRBD1 (5 bases). The V and J ends lost 6 bases and 5 bases respectively, with 16 bases between them. Per germline, CDR1 MNHEY and CDR2 SMNVEV (reference sequence). There are 14 residues in the CDR3. The CDR3 loop is CASSNRGSGETQYF. CDR3 bases: TGTGCCAGCAGCAATAGGGGTTCCGGGGAGACCCAGTACTTC.